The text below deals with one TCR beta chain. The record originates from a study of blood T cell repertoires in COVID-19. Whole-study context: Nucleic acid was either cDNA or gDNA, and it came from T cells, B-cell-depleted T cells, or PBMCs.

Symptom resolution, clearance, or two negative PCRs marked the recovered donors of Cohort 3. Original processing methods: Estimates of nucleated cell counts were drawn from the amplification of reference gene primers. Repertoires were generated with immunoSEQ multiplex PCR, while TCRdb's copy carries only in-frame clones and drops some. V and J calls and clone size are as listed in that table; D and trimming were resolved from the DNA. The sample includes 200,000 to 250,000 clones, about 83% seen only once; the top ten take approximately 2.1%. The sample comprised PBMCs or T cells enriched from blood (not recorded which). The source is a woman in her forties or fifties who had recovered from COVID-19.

The CDR3 sequence is CASSSPSGQGAGKAFF. CDR3 in DNA: TGTGCCAGCAGCTCACCCTCGGGACAGGGGGCCGGTAAGGCTTTCTTT. This chain uses TRBV28 with TRBJ1-1; 12 bases line up with TRBD1. CDR1 is MDHEN and CDR2 is SYDVKM in the germline V gene. CDR3 length equals 16 residues. The V and J ends lost 6 bases and 11 bases, in that order; junction bases with no gene match: 16.